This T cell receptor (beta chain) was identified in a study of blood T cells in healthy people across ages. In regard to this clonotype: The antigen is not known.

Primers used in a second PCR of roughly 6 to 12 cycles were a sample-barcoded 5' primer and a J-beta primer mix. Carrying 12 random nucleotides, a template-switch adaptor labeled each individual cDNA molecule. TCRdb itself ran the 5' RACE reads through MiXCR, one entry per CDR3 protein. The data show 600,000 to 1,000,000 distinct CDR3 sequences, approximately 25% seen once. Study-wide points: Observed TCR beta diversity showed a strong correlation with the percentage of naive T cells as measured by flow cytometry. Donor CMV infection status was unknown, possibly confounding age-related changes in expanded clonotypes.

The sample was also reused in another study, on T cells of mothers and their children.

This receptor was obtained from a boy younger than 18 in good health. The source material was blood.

The CDR3 spells CSGSWREVYEQYF. As DNA, the CDR3 is TGCAGTGGTTCCTGGCGGGAGGTATACGAGCAGTACTTC. V is TRBV20-1 and J is TRBJ2-7, with 8 nucleotides matching TRBD2. The trim removed 7 bases at V and 4 bases at J, leaving 9 bases unmatched. In germline, CDR1 is DFQATT, CDR2 SNEGSKA (reference sequence). This CDR3 has 13 amino acids.